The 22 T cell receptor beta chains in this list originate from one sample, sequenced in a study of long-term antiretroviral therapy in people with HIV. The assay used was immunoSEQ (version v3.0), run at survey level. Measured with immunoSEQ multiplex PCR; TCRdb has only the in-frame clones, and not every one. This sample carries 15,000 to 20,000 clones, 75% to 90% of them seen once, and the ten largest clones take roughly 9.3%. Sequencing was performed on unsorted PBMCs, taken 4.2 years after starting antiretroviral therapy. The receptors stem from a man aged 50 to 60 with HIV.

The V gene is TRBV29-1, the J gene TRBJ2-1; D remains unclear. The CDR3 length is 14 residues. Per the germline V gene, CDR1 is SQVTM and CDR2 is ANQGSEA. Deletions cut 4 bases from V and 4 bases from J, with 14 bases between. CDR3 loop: CSVGQENFYNEQFF. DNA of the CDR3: TGCAGCGTTGGGCAGGAGAACTTTTACAATGAGCAGTTCTTC.

This CDR3 reads CASSWGRGSEAFF. The CDR3 nucleotides are TGTGCCAGCAGCTGGGGCCGAGGGTCTGAAGCTTTCTTT. J is TRBJ1-1 and V is TRBV11-3, with TRBD1 as a possible D gene (5 bases). V was trimmed by 4 bases and J by 6 bases, leaving 12 bases between them. The CDR3 totals 13 residues. Looked up from germline, CDR1 is SGHNT and CDR2 is YENEEA.

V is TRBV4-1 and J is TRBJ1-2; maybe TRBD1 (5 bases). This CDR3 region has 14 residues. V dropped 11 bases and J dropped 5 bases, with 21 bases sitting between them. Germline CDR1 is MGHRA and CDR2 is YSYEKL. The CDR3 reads CAQGLDGGWYGYTF. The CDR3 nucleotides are TGCGCCCAAGGGCTTGACGGGGGATGGTATGGCTACACCTTC.

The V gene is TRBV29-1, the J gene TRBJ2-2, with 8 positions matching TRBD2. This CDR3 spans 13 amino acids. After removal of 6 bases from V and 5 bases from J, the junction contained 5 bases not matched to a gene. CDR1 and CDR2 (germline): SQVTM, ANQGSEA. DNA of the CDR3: TGCAGCGTATTTCCGGGGGGGACCGGGGAGCTGTTTTTT. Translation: CSVFPGGTGELFF.

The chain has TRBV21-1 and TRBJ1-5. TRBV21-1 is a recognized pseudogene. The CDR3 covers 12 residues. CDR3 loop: CASSLTNQPQHF. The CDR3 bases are TGTGCCAGCAGCTTAACCAATCAGCCCCAGCATTTT.

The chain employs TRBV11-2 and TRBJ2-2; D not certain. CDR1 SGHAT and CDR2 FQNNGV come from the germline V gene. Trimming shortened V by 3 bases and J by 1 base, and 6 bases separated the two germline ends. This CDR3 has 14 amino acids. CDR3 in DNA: TGTGCCAGCAGCTTTAGCCAGAACACCGGGGAGCTGTTTTTT. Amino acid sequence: CASSFSQNTGELFF.

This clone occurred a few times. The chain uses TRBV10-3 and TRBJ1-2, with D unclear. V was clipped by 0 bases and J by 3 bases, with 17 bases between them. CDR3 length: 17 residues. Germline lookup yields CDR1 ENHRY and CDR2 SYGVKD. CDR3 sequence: CAISESLEFSWDYGYTF. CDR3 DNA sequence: TGTGCCATCAGTGAGTCGCTTGAGTTCTCGTGGGACTATGGCTACACCTTC.

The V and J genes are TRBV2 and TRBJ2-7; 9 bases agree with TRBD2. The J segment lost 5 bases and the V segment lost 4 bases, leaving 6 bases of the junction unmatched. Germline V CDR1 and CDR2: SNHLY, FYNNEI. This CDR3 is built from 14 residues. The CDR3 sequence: CASSGTSVTNEQYF. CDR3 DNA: TGTGCCAGCAGTGGGACTAGCGTTACCAACGAGCAGTACTTC.

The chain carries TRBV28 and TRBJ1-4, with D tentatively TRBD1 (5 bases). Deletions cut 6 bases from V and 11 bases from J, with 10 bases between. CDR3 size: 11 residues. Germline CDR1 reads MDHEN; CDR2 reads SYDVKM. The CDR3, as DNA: TGTGCCAGCAGCGACAGTGATAAACTGTTTTTT. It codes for CASSDSDKLFF.

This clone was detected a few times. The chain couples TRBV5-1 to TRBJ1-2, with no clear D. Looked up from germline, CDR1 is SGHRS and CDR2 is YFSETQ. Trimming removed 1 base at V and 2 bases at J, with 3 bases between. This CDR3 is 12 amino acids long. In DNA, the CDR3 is TGCGCCAGCAGCTTGTACAACTATGGCTACACCTTC. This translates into CASSLYNYGYTF. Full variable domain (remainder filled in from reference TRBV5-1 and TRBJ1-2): KAGVTQTPRYLIKTRGQQVTLSCSPISGHRSVSWYQQTPGQGLQFLFEYFSETQRNKGNFPGRFSGRQFSNSRSEMNVSTLELGDSALYLCASSLYNYGYTFGSGTRLTVV.

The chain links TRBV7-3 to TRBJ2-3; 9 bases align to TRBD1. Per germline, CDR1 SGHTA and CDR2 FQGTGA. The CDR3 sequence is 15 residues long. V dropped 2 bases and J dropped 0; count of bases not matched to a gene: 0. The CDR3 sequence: CASSLGTGSTDTQYF. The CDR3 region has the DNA TGTGCCAGCAGCTTAGGGACAGGGAGCACAGATACGCAGTATTTT.

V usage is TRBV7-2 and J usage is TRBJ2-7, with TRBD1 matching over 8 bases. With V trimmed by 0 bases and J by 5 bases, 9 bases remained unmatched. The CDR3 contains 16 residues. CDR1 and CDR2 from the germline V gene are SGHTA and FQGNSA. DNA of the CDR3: TGTGCCAGCAGCTTAGCGGCGGCAGGGGGCATGAACGAGCAGTACTTC. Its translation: CASSLAAAGGMNEQYF. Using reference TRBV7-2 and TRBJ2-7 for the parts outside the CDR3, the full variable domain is GAGVSQSPSNKVTEKGKDVELRCDPISGHTALYWYRQSLGQGLEFLIYFQGNSAPDKSGLPSDRFSAERTGGSVSTLTIQRTQQEDSAVYLCASSLAAAGGMNEQYFGPGTRLTVT.

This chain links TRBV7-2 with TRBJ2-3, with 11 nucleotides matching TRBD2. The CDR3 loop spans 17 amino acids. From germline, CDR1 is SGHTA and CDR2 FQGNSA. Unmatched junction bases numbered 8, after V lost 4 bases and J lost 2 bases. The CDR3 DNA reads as TGTGCCAGCAGCTCCTCTAGCGGGGGGTTTCACACAGATACGCAGTATTTT. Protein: CASSSSSGGFHTDTQYF.

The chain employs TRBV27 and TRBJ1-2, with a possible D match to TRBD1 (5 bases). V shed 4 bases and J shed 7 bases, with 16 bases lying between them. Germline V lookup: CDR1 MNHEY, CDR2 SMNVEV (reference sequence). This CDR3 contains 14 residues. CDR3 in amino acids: CASSYFASGAGYTF. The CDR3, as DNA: TGTGCCAGCAGTTATTTTGCCTCCGGGGCTGGCTACACCTTC.

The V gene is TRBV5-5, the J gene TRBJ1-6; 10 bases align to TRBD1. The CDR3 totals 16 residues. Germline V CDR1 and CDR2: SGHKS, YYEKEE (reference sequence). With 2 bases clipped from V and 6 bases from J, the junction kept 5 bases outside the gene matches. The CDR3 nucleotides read TGTGCCAGCAGCTTTCAGGGGGACAGGGGTAATTCACCCCTCCACTTT. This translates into CASSFQGDRGNSPLHF.

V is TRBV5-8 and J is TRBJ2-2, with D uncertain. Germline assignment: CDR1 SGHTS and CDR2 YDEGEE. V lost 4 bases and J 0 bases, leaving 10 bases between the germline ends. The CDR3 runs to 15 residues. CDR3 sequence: CASSPMPPNTGELFF. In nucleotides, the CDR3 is TGTGCCAGCAGCCCAATGCCTCCGAACACCGGGGAGCTGTTTTTT.

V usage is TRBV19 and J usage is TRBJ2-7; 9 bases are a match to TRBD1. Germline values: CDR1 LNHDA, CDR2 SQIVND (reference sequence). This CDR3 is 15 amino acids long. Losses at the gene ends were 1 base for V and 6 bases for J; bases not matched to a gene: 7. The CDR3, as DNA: TGTGCCAGTAGTATAGGCCCGGGACAGGGACTCGAGCAGTACTTC. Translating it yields CASSIGPGQGLEQYF. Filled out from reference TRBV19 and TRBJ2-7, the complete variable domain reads DGGITQSPKYLFRKEGQNVTLSCEQNLNHDAMYWYRQDPGQGLRLIYYSQIVNDFQKGDIAEGYSVSREKKESFPLTVTSAQKNPTAFYLCASSIGPGQGLEQYFGPGTRLTVT.

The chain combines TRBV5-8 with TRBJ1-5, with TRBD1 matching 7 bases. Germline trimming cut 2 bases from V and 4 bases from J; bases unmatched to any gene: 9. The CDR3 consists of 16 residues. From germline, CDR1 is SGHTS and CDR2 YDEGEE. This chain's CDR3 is CASSFVPDRANQPQHF. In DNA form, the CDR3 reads TGTGCCAGCAGCTTTGTCCCCGACAGGGCGAATCAGCCCCAGCATTTT.

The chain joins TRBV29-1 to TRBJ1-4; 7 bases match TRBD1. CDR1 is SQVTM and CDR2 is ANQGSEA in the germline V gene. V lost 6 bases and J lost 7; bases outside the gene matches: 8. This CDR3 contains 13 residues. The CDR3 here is CSVPGGFGEKLFF. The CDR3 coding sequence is TGCAGCGTGCCAGGGGGATTCGGTGAAAAACTGTTTTTT.

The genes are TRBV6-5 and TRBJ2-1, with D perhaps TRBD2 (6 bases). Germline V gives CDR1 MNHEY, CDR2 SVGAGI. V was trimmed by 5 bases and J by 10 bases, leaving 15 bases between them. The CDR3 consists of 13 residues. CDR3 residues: CASSNRGDREQFF. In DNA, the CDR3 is TGTGCCAGCAGTAATCGCGGGGACCGCGAGCAGTTCTTC.

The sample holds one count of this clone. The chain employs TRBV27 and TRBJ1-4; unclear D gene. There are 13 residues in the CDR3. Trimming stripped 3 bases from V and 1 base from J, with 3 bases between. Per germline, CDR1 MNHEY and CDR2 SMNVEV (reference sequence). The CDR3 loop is CASSFLTNEKLFF. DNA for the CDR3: TGTGCCAGCAGTTTCTTAACTAATGAAAAACTGTTTTTT.

The CDR3 DNA reads as TGTGCCAGCTCCCCGTTAGGGGCAACTAATGAAAAACTGTTTTTT. Translation gives CASSPLGATNEKLFF. This rearrangement joins TRBV18 to TRBJ1-4; tentative D call: TRBD1 (5 bases). Germline loops: CDR1 KGHSH, CDR2 LQKENI. Deletions cut 6 bases from V and 0 bases from J, with 11 bases between. This CDR3 region has 15 residues.